This T cell receptor (beta chain) was recovered during a study of PD-L1 blockade in urothelial cancer. Study as a whole: Treatment start was followed by blood analysis at 3 weeks (second dose) and again at 6 weeks. A median of roughly 130,000 T cells was found in the blood samples.

Libraries were prepared by immunoSEQ multiplex PCR; TCRdb keeps only in-frame clonotypes and omits some of them. In the table there are under 95,000 clones, less than 90% of which are singletons. The time point is: pretreatment peripheral blood. This receptor was obtained from a man between 60 and 70 years old with urothelial cancer. The sample here was PBMCs, taken around atezolizumab (anti-PD-L1) treatment.

DNA for the CDR3: TGTGCCACCAGCAGAGGGCCACGGACTAGCGGGAGTTCAGATACGCAGTATTTT. Its translation is CATSRGPRTSGSSDTQYF. This chain joins TRBV15 and TRBJ2-3, with 13 bases matching TRBD2. This CDR3 is built from 18 residues. CDR1 LNHNV and CDR2 YYDKDF come from the germline V gene (reference sequence). The V and J ends lost 1 base and 4 bases, in that order; junction bases with no gene match: 8.